This T cell receptor beta chain was sequenced in a study of beta chain features in type 1 diabetes. There are a few counts of this clone. Antigen unknown. Expressed TCRB transcripts got sequenced, as all isolated RNA was reverse transcribed. Assay used: immunoSEQ multiplex PCR; TCRdb lists only in-frame clones, some missing. The data contain 120,000 or so clones, roughly 17% of them singletons. General study points: A moderate, significant TCRB CDR3 shortening appeared in type 1 diabetes across four CD4+ subsets.

Germline values: CDR1 SGHRS, CDR2 YFSETQ. Germline trimming cut 5 bases from V and 1 base from J; bases unmatched to any gene: 13. The CDR3 consists of 17 residues. The sequenced material came from central memory CD4+ T cells from blood. The chain combines TRBV5-1 with TRBJ1-1, with 8 positions matching TRBD1. The origin of this receptor is a man between 18 and 35 years old with type 1 diabetes. CDR3: CASSFGRSTGGNTEAFF. Written as DNA, the CDR3 is TGCGCCAGCAGTTTTGGGAGGAGTACAGGGGGGAACACTGAAGCTTTCTTT.